The T cell receptor beta chain under discussion was sequenced for a study of OX40 agonist ivuxolimab in advanced cancers. Findings and caveats of the study: At 0.1 to 3.0 mg/kg and by week 6, CD4+ and CD8+ T cells in the blood had expanded clonally.

TCRdb keeps only in-frame clones here, not all; method: immunoSEQ multiplex PCR. Of around 70,000 clones listed, 65% to 90% are singletons. Only a few counts were recorded for this clone. Antigen: not known. The clonotype originates from an adult with an advanced solid tumor such as melanoma, head and neck, liver or kidney cancer. This specimen was CD4+ or CD8+ T cells sorted from blood, taken in a trial of the OX40 agonist ivuxolimab.

The CDR3 is CASSPISGGWNTGELFF. The CDR3 region has the DNA TGTGCCAGCAGCCCTATCTCAGGGGGTTGGAACACCGGGGAGCTGTTTTTT. The rearrangement uses TRBV5-6 and TRBJ2-2; 7 nucleotides line up with TRBD1. Trimming cost V 4 bases and J 1 base; bases outside gene matches: 10. The V gene's germline CDR1 is SGHDT and CDR2 YYEEEE. The CDR3 spans 17 residues.